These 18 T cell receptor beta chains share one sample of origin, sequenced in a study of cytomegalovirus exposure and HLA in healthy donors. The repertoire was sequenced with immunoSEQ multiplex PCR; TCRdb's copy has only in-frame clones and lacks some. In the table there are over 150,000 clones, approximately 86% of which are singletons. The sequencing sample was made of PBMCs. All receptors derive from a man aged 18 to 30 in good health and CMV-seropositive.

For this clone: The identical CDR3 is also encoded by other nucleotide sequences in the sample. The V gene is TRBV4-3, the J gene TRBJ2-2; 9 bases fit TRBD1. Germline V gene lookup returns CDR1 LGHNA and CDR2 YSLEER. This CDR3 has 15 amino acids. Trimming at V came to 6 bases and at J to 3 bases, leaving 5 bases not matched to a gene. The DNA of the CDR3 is TGCGCCAGCAGTCCCGGGACAGGGTACACCGGGGAGCTGTTTTTT. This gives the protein CASSPGTGYTGELFF.

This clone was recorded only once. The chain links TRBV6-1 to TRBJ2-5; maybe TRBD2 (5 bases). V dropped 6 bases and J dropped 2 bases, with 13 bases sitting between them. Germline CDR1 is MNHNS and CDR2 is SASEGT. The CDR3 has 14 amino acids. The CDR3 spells CASSLGALQETQYF. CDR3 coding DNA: TGTGCCAGCAGCCTGGGAGCCCTACAAGAGACCCAGTACTTC.

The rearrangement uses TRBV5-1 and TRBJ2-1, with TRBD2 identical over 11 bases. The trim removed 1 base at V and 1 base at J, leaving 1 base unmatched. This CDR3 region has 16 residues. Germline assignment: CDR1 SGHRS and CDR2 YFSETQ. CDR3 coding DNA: TGCGCCAGCAGCTTGCTAGCGGGAGGATCCTACAATGAGCAGTTCTTC. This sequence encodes CASSLLAGGSYNEQFF.

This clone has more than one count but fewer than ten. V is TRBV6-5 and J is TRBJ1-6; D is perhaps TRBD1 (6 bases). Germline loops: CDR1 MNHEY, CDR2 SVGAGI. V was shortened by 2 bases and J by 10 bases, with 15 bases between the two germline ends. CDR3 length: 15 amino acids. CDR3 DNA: TGTGCCAGCAGTTACGGAGGACAGATTAGGTCACCCCTCCACTTT. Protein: CASSYGGQIRSPLHF.

The CDR3 here is CASSQDPKSGGNTIYF. CDR3 nucleotides: TGCGCCAGCAGCCAAGACCCCAAATCGGGTGGAAACACCATATATTTT. This sequence joins TRBV4-3 and TRBJ1-3; D remains ambiguous. CDR1 and CDR2 from the germline V gene are LGHNA and YSLEER. Trimming stripped 0 bases from V and 3 bases from J, with 12 bases between. The CDR3 is 16 residues long.

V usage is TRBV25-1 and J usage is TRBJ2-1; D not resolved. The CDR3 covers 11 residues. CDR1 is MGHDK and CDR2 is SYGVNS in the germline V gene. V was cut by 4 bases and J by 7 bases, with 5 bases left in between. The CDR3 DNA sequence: TGTGCCAGCAGTGTACTGAATGAGCAGTTCTTC. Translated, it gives CASSVLNEQFF.

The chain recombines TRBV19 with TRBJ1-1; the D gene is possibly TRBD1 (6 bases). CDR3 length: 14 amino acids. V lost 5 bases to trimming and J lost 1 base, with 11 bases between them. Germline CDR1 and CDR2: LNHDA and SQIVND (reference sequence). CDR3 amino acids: CASSYGTPNTEAFF. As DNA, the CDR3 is TGTGCCAGTAGTTACGGGACACCGAACACTGAAGCTTTCTTT.

The CDR3 region is CASSQGASPYGYTF. CDR3 in DNA: TGCGCCAGCAGCCAAGGGGCCTCCCCATATGGCTACACCTTC. V usage is TRBV4-3 and J usage is TRBJ1-2; D not resolved. Trimming shortened V by 1 base and J by 5 bases, and 11 bases separated the two germline ends. Germline V lookup: CDR1 LGHNA, CDR2 YSLEER. The CDR3 totals 14 residues.

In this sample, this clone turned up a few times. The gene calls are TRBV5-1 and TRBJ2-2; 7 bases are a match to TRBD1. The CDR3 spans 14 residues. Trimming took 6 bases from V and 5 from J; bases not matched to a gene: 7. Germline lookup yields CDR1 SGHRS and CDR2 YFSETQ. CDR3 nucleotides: TGCGCCAGCACAGACAGGGATGGGACCGGGGAGCTGTTTTTT. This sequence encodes CASTDRDGTGELFF.

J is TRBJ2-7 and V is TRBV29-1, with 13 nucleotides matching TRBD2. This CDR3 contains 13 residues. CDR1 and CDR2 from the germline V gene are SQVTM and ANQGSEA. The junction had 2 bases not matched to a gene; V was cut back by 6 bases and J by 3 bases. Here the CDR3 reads CSVRTSGGYEQYF. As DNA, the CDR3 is TGCAGCGTCCGGACTAGCGGGGGCTACGAGCAGTACTTC.

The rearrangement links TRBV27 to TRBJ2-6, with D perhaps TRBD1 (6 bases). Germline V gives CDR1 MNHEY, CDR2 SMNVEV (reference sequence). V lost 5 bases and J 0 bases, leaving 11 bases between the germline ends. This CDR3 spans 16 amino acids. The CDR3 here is CASSRQAVSGANVLTF. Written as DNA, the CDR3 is TGTGCCAGCAGTCGACAGGCAGTCTCTGGGGCCAACGTCCTGACTTTC.

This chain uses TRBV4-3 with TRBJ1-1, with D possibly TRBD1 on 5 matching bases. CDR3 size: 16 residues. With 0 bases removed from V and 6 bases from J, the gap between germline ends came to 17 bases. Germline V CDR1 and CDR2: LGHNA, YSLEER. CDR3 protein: CASSQDPGLGSAEAFF. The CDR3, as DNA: TGCGCCAGCAGCCAAGATCCAGGGTTGGGGTCGGCTGAAGCTTTCTTT.

CDR3 sequence reads: CASSVVPSPGANVLTF. In nucleotides, the CDR3 is TGTGCCAGCAGCGTAGTACCTAGCCCTGGGGCCAACGTCCTGACTTTC. This chain links TRBV9 with TRBJ2-6; possibly TRBD2 for D (5 bases). Germline CDR1 and CDR2: SGDLS and YYNGEE. V was pared by 0 bases and J by 2 bases, with 9 bases between. There are 16 residues in the CDR3.

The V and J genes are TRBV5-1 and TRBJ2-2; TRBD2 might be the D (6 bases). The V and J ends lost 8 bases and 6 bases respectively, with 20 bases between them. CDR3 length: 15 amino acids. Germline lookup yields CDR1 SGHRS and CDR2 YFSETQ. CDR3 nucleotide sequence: TGCGCCAGTGGGGAGGAGGGGCGCGTCGCCGGGGAGCTGTTTTTT. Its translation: CASGEEGRVAGELFF. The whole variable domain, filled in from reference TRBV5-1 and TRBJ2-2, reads KAGVTQTPRYLIKTRGQQVTLSCSPISGHRSVSWYQQTPGQGLQFLFEYFSETQRNKGNFPGRFSGRQFSNSRSEMNVSTLELGDSALYLCASGEEGRVAGELFFGEGSRLTVL.

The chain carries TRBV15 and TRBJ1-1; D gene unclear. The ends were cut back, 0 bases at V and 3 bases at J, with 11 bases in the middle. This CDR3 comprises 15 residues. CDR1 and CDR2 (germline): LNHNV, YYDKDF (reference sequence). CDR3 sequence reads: CATSRDRSPDTEAFF. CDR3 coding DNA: TGTGCCACCAGCAGAGATAGGAGTCCCGACACTGAAGCTTTCTTT.

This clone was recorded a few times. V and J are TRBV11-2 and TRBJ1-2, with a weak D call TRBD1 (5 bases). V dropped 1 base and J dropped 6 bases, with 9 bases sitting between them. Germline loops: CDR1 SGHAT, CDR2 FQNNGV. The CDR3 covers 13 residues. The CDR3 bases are TGTGCCAGCAGCTTAGCCAGGGAAGATGGCTACACCTTC. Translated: CASSLAREDGYTF.

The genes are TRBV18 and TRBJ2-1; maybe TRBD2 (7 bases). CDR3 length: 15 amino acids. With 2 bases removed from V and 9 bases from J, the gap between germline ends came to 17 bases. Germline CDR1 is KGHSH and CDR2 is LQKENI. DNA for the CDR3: TGTGCCAGCTCACCAAGGGGGGGCGGTCTGGTTGAGCAGTTCTTC. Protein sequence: CASSPRGGGLVEQFF.

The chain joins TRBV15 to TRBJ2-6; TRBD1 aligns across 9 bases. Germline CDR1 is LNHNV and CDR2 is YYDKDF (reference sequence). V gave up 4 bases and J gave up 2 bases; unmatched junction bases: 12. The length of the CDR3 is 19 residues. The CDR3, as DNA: TGTGCCACCAGCAAGGGACGGGACAGGGTAGTACCTGGGGCCAACGTCCTGACTTTC. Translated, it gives CATSKGRDRVVPGANVLTF. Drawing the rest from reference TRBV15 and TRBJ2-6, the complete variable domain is DAMVIQNPRYQVTQFGKPVTLSCSQTLNHNVMYWYQQKSSQAPKLLFHYYDKDFNNEADTPDNFQSRRPNTSFCFLDIRSPGLGDTAMYLCATSKGRDRVVPGANVLTFGAGSRLTVL.